The source of this TCR beta chain is a study of brain T cells in children with intractable seizures. Study-wide findings and caveats: Absence of clones before surgery may stem from lower sequencing depth. Patients' HCMV serostatus was unknown; virus specificity rests on CDR3 similarity alone.

Clones were read by immunoSEQ multiplex PCR, and TCRdb kept only the in-frame ones, dropping some. This table has roughly 64,000 clones, 95% to 97% appearing once. The CDR3 has 16 residues. Germline V gene lookup returns CDR1 SGDLS and CDR2 YYNGEE. Between the trimmed V and J ends, which lost 0 bases and 5 bases, there was a span of 15 bases. Concerning this clone itself: Its antigen remains unidentified.

Surgery cases with the highest brain T cell transcript signatures were chosen for sequencing. Sequencing was performed on peripheral blood, taken at surgery. The rearrangement joins TRBV9 to TRBJ2-1; no clear D gene. The sequence derives from a boy in the first two years of life with focal cortical dysplasia and intractable seizures. The chain's CDR3 is CASSVVKGLDHNEQFF. CDR3 sequence (DNA): TGTGCCAGCAGCGTAGTTAAAGGGTTGGATCACAATGAGCAGTTCTTC. Looking up the rest from reference TRBV9 and TRBJ2-1 gives the full variable domain: DSGVTQTPKHLITATGQRVTLRCSPRSGDLSVYWYQQSLDQGLQFLIQYYNGEERAKGNILERFSAQQFPDLHSELNLSSLELGDSALYFCASSVVKGLDHNEQFFGPGTRLTVL.